This TCR beta chain was profiled in a study of cytomegalovirus exposure and HLA in healthy donors. Whole-study findings and limits: A few CMV-associated chains were confirmed in vitro to be specific for CMV antigens. The listing of roughly 160 TCR beta chains classed them as cytomegalovirus-associated.

This clone was observed once. The antigen is unknown. The data were produced by immunoSEQ multiplex PCR, yet TCRdb's version contains in-frame clones alone and is incomplete. Found here are 150,000 to 200,000 clones, 89% of them singletons; the top ten hold 10%. V was cut by 4 bases and J by 12 bases, with 10 bases left in between. The CDR3 consists of 11 residues. CDR1 SNHLY and CDR2 FYNNEI come from the germline V gene. Sequenced input: PBMCs. The clonotype originates from a woman under 30 in good health and CMV-seropositive. This chain links TRBV2 with TRBJ2-4, with D tentatively TRBD2 (6 bases). The DNA for the CDR3 is TGTGCCAGCAGTGTTAGCGGAACTCAGTACTTC. Protein product: CASSVSGTQYF.